The 3 T cell receptor beta chains given below trace back to one sample, sequenced in a study of human T cells and chemical hapten exposure. Time point specified: healthy volunteer bleed at 6 weeks. Total RNA came from unfractionated whole blood. TCRdb used MiXCR to reprocess the RACE reads, holding one entry per CDR3 protein. The data show fewer than 100,000 distinct CDR3 sequences, with 8.5% to 9.5% seen just once and 1.5% to 2% held by the top ten. Sequenced: whole blood. The receptors originated from a female donor in good health. Some clones in this sample may be carry-over from other donors' samples.

At least ten counts were recorded for this clonotype. The J gene is TRBJ2-7, the V gene TRBV4-2; 7 nucleotides line up with TRBD1. The trim removed 0 bases at V and 3 bases at J, leaving 5 bases unmatched. This CDR3 comprises 15 residues. CDR1 is LGHNA and CDR2 is YNFKEQ in the germline V gene. DNA for the CDR3: TGTGCCAGCAGCCAAGAGGAATCAGGGGGCTACGAGCAGTACTTC. It specifies CASSQEESGGYEQYF.

This clonotype was recorded at least ten times. J is TRBJ2-1 and V is TRBV20-1; D is perhaps TRBD2 (5 bases). Trimming stripped 0 bases from V and 0 bases from J, with 9 bases between. The V gene's germline CDR1 is DFQATT and CDR2 SNEGSKA (reference sequence). The CDR3 spans 15 residues. Here the CDR3 reads CSARDPGSSYNEQFF. CDR3 DNA sequence: TGCAGTGCTAGAGATCCGGGGTCCTCCTACAATGAGCAGTTCTTC.

This clonotype was observed at least ten times. The chain is built from TRBV27 and TRBJ1-6, with TRBD1 identical over 7 bases. The CDR3 totals 14 residues. From germline, CDR1 is MNHEY and CDR2 SMNVEV (reference sequence). V dropped 8 bases and J dropped 2; count of bases not matched to a gene: 3. CDR3 bases: TGTGCCAGCCTGGGACAGCCCTATAATTCACCCCTCCACTTT. Residues: CASLGQPYNSPLHF.